What follows are 5 T cell receptor beta chains derived from one specimen sequenced in a study of somatic mutations in cytotoxic T cells in rheumatoid arthritis. Clones were sequenced by immunoSEQ multiplex PCR, and TCRdb holds only the in-frame ones, with some missing. The repertoire consists of 12,000 or so clones, with 80% occurring once and the leading ten covering around 15%. The sample was CD8+ T cells sorted from blood. Receptors originate from a man aged 45-65 years in good health.

This CDR3 reads CASRDKGEAFF. DNA for the CDR3: TGTGCCAGCAGGGACAAAGGTGAAGCTTTCTTT. The chain employs TRBV6-5 and TRBJ1-1; a weak D match, TRBD1 (5 bases). Germline V gene lookup returns CDR1 MNHEY and CDR2 SVGAGI. The CDR3 contains 11 residues. Trimming removed 6 bases from V and 7 bases from J, with 9 bases in between.

This clone was seen just once. The chain recombines TRBV7-9 with TRBJ2-2, with TRBD1 identical over 8 bases. Germline lookup yields CDR1 SEHNR and CDR2 FQNEAQ (reference sequence). The CDR3 sequence is 16 residues long. Germline trimming cut 8 bases from V and 1 base from J; bases unmatched to any gene: 9. CDR3 nucleotides: TGTGCCAGCGAATTTACTGGGACAGGGAACACCGGGGAGCTGTTTTTT. This codes for CASEFTGTGNTGELFF.

This sequence joins TRBV7-9 and TRBJ1-5; no clear D. V gave up 7 bases and J gave up 4 bases, with 14 bases separating them. The germline CDR1 and CDR2 sequences are SEHNR and FQNEAQ (reference sequence). This CDR3 contains 14 residues. In DNA form, the CDR3 reads TGTGCCAGCAAGCGTAGTGGGTCAAATCAGCCCCAGCATTTT. This encodes CASKRSGSNQPQHF.

The rearrangement uses TRBV5-4 and TRBJ2-5; no clear D gene. V was clipped by 3 bases and J by 7 bases, with 10 bases between them. This CDR3 contains 12 residues. The V gene's germline CDR1 is SGHNT and CDR2 YYREEE (reference sequence). The CDR3 bases are TGTGCCAGCAGCTCCGAGGAACGGACCCAGTACTTC. It yields the protein CASSSEERTQYF.

The V and J genes are TRBV7-8 and TRBJ1-2, with a possible D match to TRBD1 (5 bases). The V end was cut by 0 bases, the J end by 7 bases, with 9 bases between. This CDR3 spans 13 amino acids. Looked up from germline, CDR1 is SGHVS and CDR2 is FQNEAQ. CDR3 DNA sequence: TGTGCCAGCAGCTTAGCAGGGGCGTCTGGCTACACCTTC. This encodes CASSLAGASGYTF.